The present T cell receptor beta chain was sequenced within a study of technical replicates of blood from a few donors. Germline lookup yields CDR1 ENHRY and CDR2 SYGVKD. This CDR3 is 11 amino acids long. V was pared by 8 bases and J by 2 bases, with 7 bases between. Method: immunoSEQ multiplex PCR; TCRdb's copy keeps in-frame clones and lacks some. The sample holds 50,000 to 70,000 clones, 75% to 90% seen once. What was sequenced was PBMCs. The rearrangement links TRBV10-3 to TRBJ2-7, with no clear D. The receptor's source is a human donor in good health. Some clones in this sample may be carry-over from other donors' samples. The chain's CDR3 is CAIGVTYEQYF. The CDR3 DNA sequence: TGTGCCATCGGAGTTACCTACGAGCAGTACTTC.